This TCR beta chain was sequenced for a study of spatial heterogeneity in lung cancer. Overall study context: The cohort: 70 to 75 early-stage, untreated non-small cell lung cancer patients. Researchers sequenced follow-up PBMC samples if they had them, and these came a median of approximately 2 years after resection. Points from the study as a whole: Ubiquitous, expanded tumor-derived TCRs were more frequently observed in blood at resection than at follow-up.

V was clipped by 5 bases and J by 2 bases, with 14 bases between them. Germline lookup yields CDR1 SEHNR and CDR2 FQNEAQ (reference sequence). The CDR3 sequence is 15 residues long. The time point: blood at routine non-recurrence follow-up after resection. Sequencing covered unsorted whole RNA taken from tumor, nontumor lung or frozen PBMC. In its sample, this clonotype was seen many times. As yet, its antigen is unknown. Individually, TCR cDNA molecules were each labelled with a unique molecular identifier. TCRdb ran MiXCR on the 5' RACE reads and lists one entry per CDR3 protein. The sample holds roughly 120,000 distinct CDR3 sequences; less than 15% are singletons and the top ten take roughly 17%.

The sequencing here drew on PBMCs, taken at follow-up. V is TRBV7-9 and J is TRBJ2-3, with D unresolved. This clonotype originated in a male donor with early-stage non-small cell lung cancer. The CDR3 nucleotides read TGTGCCAGCAGCCTACAGAGTCCCTACACAGATACGCAGTATTTT. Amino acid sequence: CASSLQSPYTDTQYF.